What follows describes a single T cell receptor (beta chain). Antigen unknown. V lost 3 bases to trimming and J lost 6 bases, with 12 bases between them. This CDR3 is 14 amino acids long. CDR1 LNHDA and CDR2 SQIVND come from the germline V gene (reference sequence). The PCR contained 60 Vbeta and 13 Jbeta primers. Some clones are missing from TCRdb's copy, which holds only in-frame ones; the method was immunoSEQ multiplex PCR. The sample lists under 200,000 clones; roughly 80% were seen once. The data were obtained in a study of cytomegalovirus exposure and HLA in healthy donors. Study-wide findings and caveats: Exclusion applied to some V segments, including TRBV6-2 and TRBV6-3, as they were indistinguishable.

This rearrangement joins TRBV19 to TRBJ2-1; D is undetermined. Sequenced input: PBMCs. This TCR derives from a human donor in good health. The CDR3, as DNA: TGTGCCAGTAGTATCGCAGAAAATCCCAATGAGCAGTTCTTC. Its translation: CASSIAENPNEQFF.